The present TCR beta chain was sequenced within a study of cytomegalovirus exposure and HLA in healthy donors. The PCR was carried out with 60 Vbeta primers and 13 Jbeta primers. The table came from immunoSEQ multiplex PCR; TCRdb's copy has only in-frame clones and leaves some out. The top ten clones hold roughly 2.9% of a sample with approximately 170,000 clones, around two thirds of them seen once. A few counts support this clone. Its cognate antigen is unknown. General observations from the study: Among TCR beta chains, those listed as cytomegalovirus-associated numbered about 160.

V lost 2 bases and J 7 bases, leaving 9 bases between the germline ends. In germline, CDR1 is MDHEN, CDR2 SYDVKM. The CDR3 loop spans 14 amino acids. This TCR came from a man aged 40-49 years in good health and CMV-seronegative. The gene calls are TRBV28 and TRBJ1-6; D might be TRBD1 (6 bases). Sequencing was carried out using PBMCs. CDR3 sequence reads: CASSLRQGNSPLHF. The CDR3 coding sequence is TGTGCCAGCAGTTTACGGCAGGGGAATTCACCCCTCCACTTT.